One sample yielded the 13 T cell receptor beta chains listed below, sequenced in a study of metastatic and nonmetastatic thyroid tumors. TCRdb re-clonotyped the PCR reads through MiXCR. The data contain 75,000 to 95,000 clones, about 12% of them seen just once; the ten biggest clones take up approximately 11%. Ahead of thyroid surgery, no patient had received treatment of any kind. Sequenced: blood. Receptors originate from a female donor with papillary thyroid cancer or a benign thyroid nodule (not recorded which). Some clones in this sample may be carry-over from other donors' samples.

This clone was seen at least ten times. This same CDR3 is encoded by further DNA sequences in the sample. The chain combines TRBV2 with TRBJ1-5; D is undetermined. Germline CDR1 is SNHLY and CDR2 is FYNNEI. CDR3 length: 16 amino acids. The germline V and J ends were trimmed by 3 bases and 0 bases, with 12 bases remaining between them. CDR3: CASSDWSRNSNQPQHF. The CDR3 bases are TGTGCCAGCAGTGATTGGTCAAGGAATAGCAATCAGCCCCAGCATTTT.

The sample holds many counts of this clone. The chain has TRBV6-4 and TRBJ2-3; 9 bases are shared with TRBD2. CDR1 and CDR2 (germline): MRHNA, SNTAGT. V lost 3 bases to trimming and J lost 1 base; unmatched junction nucleotides: 5. This CDR3 has 16 amino acids. The CDR3 DNA is TGTGCCAGCAGTGAATCTGGCGGGAGGGGCACAGATACGCAGTATTTT. Its translation: CASSESGGRGTDTQYF.

This clone was recorded many times. The V call is TRBV28, the J call TRBJ1-1; 9 bases map to TRBD1. V was clipped by 5 bases and J by 1 base; unmatched bases: 5. The CDR3 sequence is 15 residues long. In germline, CDR1 is MDHEN, CDR2 SYDVKM. This CDR3 reads CASSPHRGRNTEAFF. For the CDR3, the DNA is TGTGCCAGCAGTCCCCACAGGGGGCGGAACACTGAAGCTTTCTTT.

This clone was seen ten or more times. The chain links TRBV5-1 to TRBJ2-1, with D possibly matching TRBD2 (5 bases). Germline CDR1 SGHRS, CDR2 YFSETQ. The CDR3 sequence is 11 residues long. Trimming removed 0 bases from V and 10 bases from J, with 5 bases in between. The CDR3 sequence is CASSLAGEQFF. For the CDR3, the DNA is TGCGCCAGCAGCTTGGCGGGAGAGCAGTTCTTC.

The sample holds many counts of this clone. This chain joins TRBV20-1 and TRBJ2-7, with D maybe TRBD2 (5 bases). From germline, CDR1 is DFQATT and CDR2 SNEGSKA (reference sequence). V dropped 1 base and J dropped 0 bases, with 7 bases sitting between them. The CDR3 has 13 residues. The CDR3 coding sequence is TGCAGTGCTAGAGCGGGGTACTCCTACGAGCAGTACTTC. Its translation: CSARAGYSYEQYF.

To note about this clone: This may be a read error, as it is one base from a much larger clone. The chain links TRBV19 to TRBJ2-1; the match to TRBD1 covers 7 bases. This CDR3 is built from 15 residues. Losses at the gene ends were 6 bases for V and 0 bases for J; bases not matched to a gene: 5. The germline V gene encodes CDR1 LNHDA and CDR2 SQIVND (reference sequence). In nucleotides, the CDR3 is TGTGCCAGTAGCCTGACAGGGATCTCCTACAATGAGCAGTTCTTC. Translating it yields CASSLTGISYNEQFF.

This clone was detected ten times or more. The CDR3 DNA sequence: TGTGCCAGCAGTTTTGGGACAGGGATTGAAAAACTGTTTTTT. Protein: CASSFGTGIEKLFF. V and J are TRBV28 and TRBJ1-4; TRBD1 aligns across 9 bases. Germline-derived CDR1 and CDR2 are MDHEN and SYDVKM. Trimming removed 3 bases from V and 7 bases from J; junction bases left unmatched: 3. The CDR3 totals 14 residues.

This clone appeared many times. DNA of the CDR3: TGTGCCAGTAGTCCCCCGGGAAGCCCCCGGGAGCTGTTTTTT. This encodes CASSPPGSPRELFF. V and J are TRBV19 and TRBJ2-2; TRBD2 might be the D (5 bases). Trimming pared 5 bases from V and 9 bases from J, leaving 16 bases between. Looked up from germline, CDR1 is LNHDA and CDR2 is SQIVND (reference sequence). This CDR3 spans 14 amino acids.

This clone was detected only a few times. Given a much more abundant clone one base away, this may be a read error. The chain couples TRBV9 to TRBJ1-1; weak D call: TRBD1 (5 bases). The CDR3 sequence is 14 residues long. Trimming removed 3 bases from V and 1 base from J, with 10 bases in between. Germline V CDR1 and CDR2: SGDLS, YYNGEE. CDR3 DNA sequence: TGTGCCAGCAGCGCCTATCAGGGGAACACTGAAGCTTTCTTT. It specifies CASSAYQGNTEAFF.

At least ten counts were recorded for this clone. The V gene is TRBV4-1, the J gene TRBJ1-3; the D is unclear. Germline assignment: CDR1 MGHRA and CDR2 YSYEKL. The CDR3 runs 17 residues. V dropped 0 bases and J dropped 0 bases, with 12 bases sitting between them. CDR3 DNA: TGCGCCAGCAGCCAAGATCCGAACAGAAACTCTGGAAACACCATATATTTT. Translating it yields CASSQDPNRNSGNTIYF.

This clone was seen many times. The chain couples TRBV5-6 to TRBJ1-5; D ambiguous. Germline CDR1 is SGHDT and CDR2 is YYEEEE. The V end lost 7 bases, the J end lost 2 bases, and 19 bases lay between the germline ends. The CDR3 has 16 residues. The CDR3 sequence: CASSRGAGRGNQPQHF. The CDR3 nucleotides are TGTGCCAGCTCCCGGGGAGCGGGCCGCGGCAATCAGCCCCAGCATTTT.

This clone has just a few counts. The V call is TRBV19, the J call TRBJ1-2, with a tentative D call TRBD1 (6 bases). The germline V gene encodes CDR1 LNHDA and CDR2 SQIVND (reference sequence). The CDR3 runs 14 residues. Trimming cost V 9 bases and J 10 bases, with 24 bases left between them. CDR3 loop: CASKFLTGDNVYTF. The CDR3 DNA follows: TGTGCCAGCAAATTTCTGACAGGTGACAATGTCTACACCTTC.

The gene calls are TRBV3-1 and TRBJ2-7; 9 bases match TRBD1. This CDR3 spans 16 amino acids. V shed 7 bases, J shed 2 bases, and the junction held 12 bases outside the gene matches. Germline CDR1 LGHDT, CDR2 YNNKEL (reference sequence). The CDR3 sequence: CASTPLGTGGPYEQYF. CDR3 DNA: TGTGCCAGCACCCCCCTCGGCACAGGGGGCCCCTACGAGCAGTACTTC.